Following are 29 T cell receptor beta chains from one sample sequenced in a study of T cells in Graves' hyperthyroidism and ophthalmopathy. It was RNA transcripts that yielded the amplified TCR beta CDR3 regions. When the TCR CDR3 underwent first-round RT-PCR, the HTBI primer set was used. A single record per CDR3 protein comes from TCRdb applying MiXCR to the multiplex PCR reads. The data contain a few hundred thousand distinct CDR3 sequences, more than 45% of them singletons. The sequencing input was peripheral blood or thyroid tissue (not recorded which). These receptors came from a woman aged 18-35 years with Graves' hyperthyroidism.

This chain connects TRBV9 to TRBJ1-5; D not certain. Germline V gene lookup returns CDR1 SGDLS and CDR2 YYNGEE. Trimming pared 2 bases from V and 9 bases from J, leaving 18 bases between. This CDR3 spans 15 amino acids. The CDR3 bases are TGTGCCAGCAGCGTCGGCGGTAGCAGCTCGCGGCCCCAGCATTTT. It translates to CASSVGGSSSRPQHF.

The rearrangement uses TRBV10-3 and TRBJ1-6; TRBD1 is a possible D gene (5 bases). V was clipped by 6 bases and J by 4 bases, with 13 bases between them. Looked up from germline, CDR1 is ENHRY and CDR2 is SYGVKD. This CDR3 comprises 15 residues. CDR3: CAISVGREYNSPLHF. Written as DNA, the CDR3 is TGTGCCATCAGCGTAGGCAGGGAGTATAATTCACCCCTCCACTTT.

This clonotype was seen at least ten times. The chain recombines TRBV30 with TRBJ1-1, with D maybe TRBD1 (5 bases). Trimming took 3 bases from V and 4 from J, leaving 12 bases between them. This CDR3 is built from 13 residues. The V gene's germline CDR1 is GTSNPN and CDR2 SVGIG (reference sequence). In nucleotides, the CDR3 is TGTGCCTGGAGCCTCTTGGGGGGCACTGAAGCTTTCTTT. Its protein is CAWSLLGGTEAFF.

This clonotype was seen ten or more times. The chain couples TRBV20-1 to TRBJ1-5; D call uncertain. Germline V gene sequence: CDR1 DFQATT, CDR2 SNEGSKA (reference sequence). The length of the CDR3 is 18 residues. The V end was cut by 3 bases, the J end by 1 base, with 22 bases between. CDR3 sequence: CSARVRQGLVFSNQPQHF. CDR3 DNA sequence: TGCAGTGCTAGGGTTAGACAAGGATTGGTATTCAGCAATCAGCCCCAGCATTTT.

The J gene is TRBJ1-5, the V gene TRBV7-9, with 11 nucleotides matching TRBD1. The germline V gene has CDR1 SEHNR and CDR2 FQNEAQ (reference sequence). The CDR3 totals 15 residues. The J segment lost 7 bases and the V segment lost 5 bases, leaving 7 bases of the junction unmatched. CDR3 in DNA: TGTGCCAGCAGCCCCCTCCGGGACAGGGGGCAGCCCCAGCATTTT. The encoded protein is CASSPLRDRGQPQHF.

As regards this clonotype: Lacking the conserved final phenylalanine or tryptophan, this CDR3 likely reflects a read error. No DNA is shown, since the ends of the CDR3 on it are uncertain; the CDR3 is the one TCRdb lists. The chain uses TRBV10-3 and TRBJ1-3; TRBD1, the table's D call, was not compared with the DNA. From germline, CDR1 is ENHRY and CDR2 SYGVKD. Inclusive of both ends, the CDR3 amounts to 8 amino acids. The CDR3 spells CAISGGDR.

This clonotype has just a few counts. The rearrangement uses TRBV20-1 and TRBJ2-3; D unclear. In germline, CDR1 is DFQATT, CDR2 SNEGSKA (reference sequence). Trimming shortened V by 6 bases and J by 6 bases, and 16 bases separated the two germline ends. CDR3 length equals 13 residues. CDR3 sequence reads: CSANWQSHDTQYF. CDR3 sequence (DNA): TGCAGTGCCAACTGGCAGAGCCACGATACGCAGTATTTT.

The chain has TRBV9 and TRBJ1-5; D remains ambiguous. This CDR3 spans 15 amino acids. V shed 0 bases and J shed 1 base, with 8 bases lying between them. From germline, CDR1 is SGDLS and CDR2 YYNGEE. The CDR3 spells CASSVDGQSNQPQHF. The CDR3 bases are TGTGCCAGCAGCGTAGACGGCCAAAGCAATCAGCCCCAGCATTTT.

V gene TRBV12-3 or TRBV12-4 combines with J gene TRBJ1-2; the D is unclear. V was trimmed by 9 bases and J by 0 bases, leaving 17 bases between them. This CDR3 has 15 residues. The CDR3 spells CASRAGRIANYGYTF. The CDR3 DNA sequence: TGTGCCAGTAGGGCCGGACGGATCGCTAACTATGGCTACACCTTC.

J is TRBJ2-1 and V is TRBV6-5, with D perhaps matching TRBD2 (5 bases). CDR3 length equals 15 residues. Trimming removed 6 bases at V and 3 bases at J, with 15 bases between. Germline V CDR1 and CDR2: MNHEY, SVGAGI. The CDR3, as DNA: TGTGCCAGCAGATCCCTAGCTGGAGTCTACAATGAGCAGTTCTTC. Its protein product is CASRSLAGVYNEQFF.

This clonotype was counted at least ten times. The gene calls are TRBV6-5 and TRBJ1-2; the D gene is possibly TRBD1 (5 bases). Germline V lookup: CDR1 MNHEY, CDR2 SVGAGI. The V end lost 2 bases, the J end lost 4 bases, and 14 bases lay between the germline ends. The CDR3 totals 15 residues. CDR3 coding DNA: TGTGCCAGCAGTTACCCCGGGGGTGAGGTCTATGGCTACACCTTC. Protein: CASSYPGGEVYGYTF.

This clonotype appeared many times. The chain couples TRBV11-2 to TRBJ2-5; 10 nucleotides line up with TRBD1. Germline trimming cut 3 bases from V and 1 base from J; bases unmatched to any gene: 14. This CDR3 spans 19 amino acids. Looked up from germline, CDR1 is SGHAT and CDR2 is FQNNGV. CDR3 sequence (DNA): TGTGCCAGCAGCTTCCCGGGACAGGGGAATGTAGGTGGCCAAGAGACCCAGTACTTC. Protein: CASSFPGQGNVGGQETQYF. Looking up the rest from reference TRBV11-2 and TRBJ2-5 gives the full variable domain: EAGVAQSPRYKIIEKRQSVAFWCNPISGHATLYWYQQILGQGPKLLIQFQNNGVVDDSQLPKDRFSAERLKGVDSTLKIQPAKLEDSAVYLCASSFPGQGNVGGQETQYFGPGTRLLVL.

The rearrangement joins TRBV30 to TRBJ1-1; D gene ambiguous. The V end lost 7 bases, the J end lost 1 base, and 10 bases lay between the germline ends. The CDR3 runs 12 residues. From germline, CDR1 is GTSNPN and CDR2 SVGIG (reference sequence). As DNA, the CDR3 is TGTGCCTCGAGACGGAAGAACACTGAAGCTTTCTTT. It is translated as CASRRKNTEAFF.

The chain links TRBV7-9 to TRBJ2-6; 9 bases match TRBD1. In germline, CDR1 is SEHNR, CDR2 FQNEAQ (reference sequence). The J segment lost 2 bases and the V segment lost 6 bases, leaving 11 bases of the junction unmatched. The CDR3 has 18 amino acids. The chain's CDR3 is CASSAFWTGEPGANVLTF. As DNA, the CDR3 is TGTGCCAGCAGTGCCTTCTGGACAGGGGAGCCTGGGGCCAACGTCCTGACTTTC.

The chain couples TRBV7-2 to TRBJ2-5; 9 positions agree with TRBD2. V trimming: 5 bases; J trimming: 5 bases; junction bases outside the gene matches: 12. Germline lookup yields CDR1 SGHTA and CDR2 FQGNSA. The CDR3 contains 16 residues. CDR3: CASSHSGRSGGETQYF. The CDR3 DNA sequence: TGTGCCAGCAGCCATAGCGGGAGATCTGGCGGGGAGACCCAGTACTTC.

This chain connects TRBV20-1 to TRBJ2-7, with 10 bases fitting TRBD2. V shed 5 bases, J shed 5 bases, and the junction held 3 bases outside the gene matches. The germline V gene has CDR1 DFQATT and CDR2 SNEGSKA (reference sequence). This CDR3 is 12 amino acids long. Here the CDR3 reads CSAGTSVDEQYF. CDR3 coding DNA: TGCAGTGCTGGGACTAGCGTCGACGAGCAGTACTTC.

This clonotype was counted at least ten times. The CDR3 protein is CSVRVSGTEAFF. DNA of the CDR3: TGCAGCGTCAGGGTTTCCGGCACTGAAGCTTTCTTT. The chain combines TRBV29-1 with TRBJ1-1; the D gene is possibly TRBD1 (5 bases). The CDR3 length is 12 residues. Germline V CDR1 and CDR2: SQVTM, ANQGSEA. Trimming stripped 6 bases from V and 4 bases from J, with 12 bases between. Together with reference TRBV29-1 and TRBJ1-1, the CDR3 gives the full variable domain: SAVISQKPSRDICQRGTSLTIQCQVDSQVTMMFWYRQQPGQSLTLIATANQGSEATYESGFVIDKFPISRPNLTFSTLTVSNMSPEDSSIYLCSVRVSGTEAFFGQGTRLTVV.

Concerning this clonotype itself: An end of the junction does not agree with germline; a read error may underlie this. This rearrangement joins TRBV7-3 to TRBJ2-7, with 14 bases identical to TRBD2. Germline loops: CDR1 SGHTA, CDR2 FQGTGA. The CDR3 sequence is 16 residues long. The chain's CDR3 is CASSHLTSGRAHEQYF. The CDR3 coding sequence is TGCGCCAGCAGCCACCTGACTAGCGGGAGGGCCCATGAGCAGTACTTC.

This clonotype occurred many times. One junction end disagrees with the germline gene, perhaps due to a read error. The chain is built from TRBV6-6 and TRBJ2-7; the D is unclear. The CDR3 runs to 13 residues. CDR1 and CDR2 from the germline V gene are MNHNY and SVGAGI (reference sequence). CDR3 protein: CASSDSSAYEQYF. The CDR3 DNA reads as TGTGCCAGCAGTGACTCGAGCGCCTACGAGCAGTACTTC.

Remarks on this clonotype: Given a much more abundant clone one base away, this may be a read error. The chain uses TRBV9 and TRBJ2-7; no reliable D call. Germline CDR1 and CDR2: SGDLS and YYNGEE. This CDR3 is 14 amino acids long. Trimming left V 4 bases short and J 6 bases short, with 17 bases between. CDR3 DNA: TGTGCCAGCAGCTCCCAAGGCGAGCCCTCCGAGCAGTACTTC. Protein sequence: CASSSQGEPSEQYF.

This clonotype was seen many times. The chain links TRBV11-2 to TRBJ2-7; D is undetermined. The CDR3 has 14 amino acids. Deletions cut 1 base from V and 3 bases from J, with 10 bases between. Germline V gene data show CDR1 as SGHAT and CDR2 as FQNNGV. This chain's CDR3 is CASSLGSGLYEQYF. CDR3 in DNA: TGTGCCAGCAGCTTAGGGTCCGGGCTCTACGAGCAGTACTTC.

The chain recombines TRBV20-1 with TRBJ2-7; TRBD2 matches at 11 bases. Germline V gene sequence: CDR1 DFQATT, CDR2 SNEGSKA (reference sequence). The CDR3 loop spans 16 amino acids. V was pared by 0 bases and J by 4 bases, with 8 bases of the junction left unmatched. In DNA, the CDR3 is TGCAGTGCTAGAGATCGAACTAGCGGGAGTGAGTACGAGCAGTACTTC. As protein: CSARDRTSGSEYEQYF.

This clonotype showed up many times. The rearrangement links TRBV2 to TRBJ1-5, with a weak D call TRBD1 (5 bases). This CDR3 region has 14 residues. With 1 base removed from V and 2 bases from J, the gap between germline ends came to 6 bases. Germline V gene lookup returns CDR1 SNHLY and CDR2 FYNNEI. DNA for the CDR3: TGTGCCAGCAGTGAAGGGGGCCGCAATCAGCCCCAGCATTTT. Its protein is CASSEGGRNQPQHF. Full variable domain (outside the CDR3, taken from reference TRBV2 and TRBJ1-5): EPEVTQTPSHQVTQMGQEVILRCVPISNHLYFYWYRQILGQKVEFLVSFYNNEISEKSEIFDDQFSVERPDGSNFTLKIRSTKLEDSAMYFCASSEGGRNQPQHFGDGTRLSIL.

Turning to this clonotype: A read error may be the cause here, since a much bigger clone is one base away. The V gene is TRBV19, the J gene TRBJ1-1; weak D call: TRBD1 (6 bases). V lost 3 bases and J lost 4, with 18 bases in between. From germline, CDR1 is LNHDA and CDR2 SQIVND (reference sequence). This CDR3 has 16 residues. The CDR3 region is CASSMLRGQSSTEAFF. The CDR3 DNA reads as TGTGCCAGTAGTATGCTTAGGGGACAAAGCAGCACTGAAGCTTTCTTT.

About this clonotype: A single base separates this from a much larger clone, so it may be a read error. The chain is built from TRBV20-1 and TRBJ2-7; D is unclear. Germline CDR1 and CDR2: DFQATT and SNEGSKA (reference sequence). This CDR3 has 11 amino acids. The CDR3 DNA sequence: TGCAGTGCTAGAGATTTCCACGAGCAGTGCTTC. The encoded protein is CSARDFHEQCF.

V usage is TRBV7-9 and J usage is TRBJ2-7; maybe TRBD1 (6 bases). Germline V gene sequence: CDR1 SEHNR, CDR2 FQNEAQ (reference sequence). V gave up 2 bases and J gave up 3 bases, with 41 bases separating them. The CDR3 is 24 residues long. In DNA, the CDR3 is TGTGCCAGCAGCTTATTGGATCCACGCCGGGACATAGGCCGCCAAAAAGTACCCAGCTACGAGCAGTACTTC. It encodes CASSLLDPRRDIGRQKVPSYEQYF.

This clonotype was counted many times. CDR3 in amino acids: CASSLETVAGNTIYF. Here the CDR3 DNA reads TGTGCCAGCAGCTTAGAGACAGTTGCTGGAAACACCATATATTTT. The rearrangement uses TRBV13 and TRBJ1-3, with D possibly being TRBD1 (5 bases). The CDR3 has 15 residues. Trimming shortened V by 1 base and J by 2 bases, and 9 bases separated the two germline ends. The germline CDR1 and CDR2 sequences are PRHDT and FYEKMQ (reference sequence).

V gene TRBV29-1 combines with J gene TRBJ2-6; 9 bases fit TRBD1. The V and J ends lost 7 bases and 1 base, in that order; junction bases with no gene match: 14. CDR3 size: 18 residues. Germline V gives CDR1 SQVTM, CDR2 ANQGSEA. Here the CDR3 reads CSAKEGDRVASGANVLTF. The CDR3 DNA reads TGCAGCGCTAAAGAGGGGGACAGGGTCGCGTCTGGGGCCAACGTCCTGACTTTC.

This clonotype was picked up many times. The chain links TRBV4-1 to TRBJ1-6; possibly TRBD1 for D (5 bases). This CDR3 has 15 residues. Germline V lookup: CDR1 MGHRA, CDR2 YSYEKL. V lost 6 bases, J lost 6 bases, and 15 bases lay in between. Here the CDR3 DNA reads TGCGCCAGCAGTCCCCTGGGGGGAAGTAATTCACCCCTCCACTTT. It yields the protein CASSPLGGSNSPLHF.